This T cell receptor (beta chain) came from a study of T cell responses to AZD1222 COVID-19 vaccine. Study in general: Researchers grouped second doses given at about 4 or about 12 weeks into one pool.

Study-wide results and caveats: After two AZD1222 doses, spike-specific TCR breadth and depth rose versus day 0. Clonal diversity may have been underestimated, and the donors were mostly white British, with more females than males. Just a handful of people given AZD1222 tested seropositive at baseline.

CDR1 and CDR2 (germline): SGHRS, YFSETQ. CDR3 length: 17 residues. V dropped 0 bases and J dropped 3; count of bases not matched to a gene: 7. Libraries were prepared by immunoSEQ multiplex PCR; TCRdb keeps only in-frame clonotypes and omits some of them. The sample includes 150,000 or so clones, just under 95% seen only once; the top ten take more than 0.8%. Turning to this clone: Antigen: not known.

V usage is TRBV5-1 and J usage is TRBJ2-2; TRBD2 agrees at 8 bases. The clonotype comes from an adult in good health. This specimen consisted of peripheral blood, obtained on day 0 of AZD1222 vaccination. CDR3 residues: CASSLADSGEYTGELFF. CDR3 bases: TGCGCCAGCAGCTTGGCTGATAGCGGGGAGTACACCGGGGAGCTGTTTTTT.